These 3 T cell receptor beta chains share one sample of origin, sequenced in a study of regulatory T cells in long-lasting Graves disease. Building of the TCR beta libraries involved iRepertoire HTBI primers and Arm-PCR of CDR3 regions. TCRdb analysed the multiplex PCR reads with MiXCR anew, one entry per CDR3 protein. This table holds a few hundred thousand distinct CDR3 sequences, 15% found once. Time point defined: newly diagnosed GD, antithyroid drugs for less than 3 months. PBMC RNA was the source of the TCR library. The same data also went into a second study, on T cells in Graves' hyperthyroidism and ophthalmopathy.

The sequenced sample was peripheral blood mononuclear cells (PBMCs), obtained at new diagnosis, from a patient treated with antithyroid drugs. The receptors derive from a woman aged 40 to 50 with Graves disease.

This clonotype was picked up many times. This chain connects TRBV2 to TRBJ2-1, with D possibly matching TRBD2 (6 bases). Trimming shortened V by 8 bases and J by 0 bases, and 11 bases separated the two germline ends. The CDR3 sequence is 14 residues long. Germline values: CDR1 SNHLY, CDR2 FYNNEI. CDR3 sequence reads: CASGRGSSYNEQFF. CDR3 bases: TGTGCCAGCGGGCGGGGAAGCTCCTACAATGAGCAGTTCTTC.

This clonotype was counted many times. This chain joins TRBV9 and TRBJ2-7; 8 bases fit TRBD1. Germline CDR1 SGDLS, CDR2 YYNGEE. The junction had 8 bases not matched to a gene; V was cut back by 3 bases and J by 3 bases. The CDR3 loop spans 15 amino acids. The CDR3 sequence is CASSAQGQAGYEQYF. DNA of the CDR3: TGTGCCAGCAGCGCCCAGGGACAGGCTGGCTACGAGCAGTACTTC.

This clonotype was detected many times. The chain joins TRBV27 to TRBJ2-3; D is undetermined. From germline, CDR1 is MNHEY and CDR2 SMNVEV (reference sequence). Trimming took off 7 bases at V and 4 bases at J, with 12 bases between the two ends. This CDR3 contains 13 residues. The CDR3 sequence is CASTRRYPDTQYF. The CDR3 DNA is TGTGCCAGCACCAGACGGTATCCAGATACGCAGTATTTT.